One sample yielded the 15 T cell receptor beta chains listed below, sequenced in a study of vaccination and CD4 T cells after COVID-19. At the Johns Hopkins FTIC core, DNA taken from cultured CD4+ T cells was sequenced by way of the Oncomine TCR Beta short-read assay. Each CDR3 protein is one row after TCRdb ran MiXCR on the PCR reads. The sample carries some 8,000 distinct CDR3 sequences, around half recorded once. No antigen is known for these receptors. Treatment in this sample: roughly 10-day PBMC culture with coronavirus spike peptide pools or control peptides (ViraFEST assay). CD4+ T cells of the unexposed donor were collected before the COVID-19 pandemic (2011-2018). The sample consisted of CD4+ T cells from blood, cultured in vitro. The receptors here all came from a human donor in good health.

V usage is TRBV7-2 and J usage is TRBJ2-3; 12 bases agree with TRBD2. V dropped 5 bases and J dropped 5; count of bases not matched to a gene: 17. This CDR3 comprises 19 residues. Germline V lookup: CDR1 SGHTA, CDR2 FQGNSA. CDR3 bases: TGTGCCAGCAGCCGGCAGCAGTCGGCTAGCGGGGGGGCCGGAGATACGCAGTATTTT. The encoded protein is CASSRQQSASGGAGDTQYF.

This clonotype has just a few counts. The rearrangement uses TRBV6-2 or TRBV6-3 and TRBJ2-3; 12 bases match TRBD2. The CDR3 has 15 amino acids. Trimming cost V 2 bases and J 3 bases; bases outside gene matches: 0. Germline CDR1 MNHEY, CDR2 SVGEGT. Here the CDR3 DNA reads TGTGCCAGCAGTTACGGGACTAGCGGGACAGATACGCAGTATTTT. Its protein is CASSYGTSGTDTQYF.

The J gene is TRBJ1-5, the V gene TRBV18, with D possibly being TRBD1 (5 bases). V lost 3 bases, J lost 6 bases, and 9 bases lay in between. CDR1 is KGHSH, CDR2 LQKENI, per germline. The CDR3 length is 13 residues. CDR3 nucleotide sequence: TGTGCCAGCTCACCGGGGGGGATTCAGCCCCAGCATTTT. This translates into CASSPGGIQPQHF.

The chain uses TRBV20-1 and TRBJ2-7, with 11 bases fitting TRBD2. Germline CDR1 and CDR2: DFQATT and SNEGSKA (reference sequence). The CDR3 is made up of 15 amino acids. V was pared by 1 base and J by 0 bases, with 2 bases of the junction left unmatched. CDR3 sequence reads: CSARGTSGFSYEQYF. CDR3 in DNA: TGCAGTGCTAGAGGGACTAGCGGGTTCTCCTACGAGCAGTACTTC.

The CDR3 is CASSDASGGNQQYF. The CDR3 region has the DNA TGTGCCAGCAGTGACGCGTCAGGGGGGAATCAGCAGTACTTC. V and J are TRBV2 and TRBJ2-7; D is perhaps TRBD1 (7 bases). CDR1 is SNHLY and CDR2 is FYNNEI in the germline V gene. The CDR3 has 14 residues. V lost 3 bases, J lost 8 bases, and 17 bases lay in between. Filled out from reference TRBV2 and TRBJ2-7, the complete variable domain reads EPEVTQTPSHQVTQMGQEVILRCVPISNHLYFYWYRQILGQKVEFLVSFYNNEISEKSEIFDDQFSVERPDGSNFTLKIRSTKLEDSAMYFCASSDASGGNQQYFGPGTRLTVT.

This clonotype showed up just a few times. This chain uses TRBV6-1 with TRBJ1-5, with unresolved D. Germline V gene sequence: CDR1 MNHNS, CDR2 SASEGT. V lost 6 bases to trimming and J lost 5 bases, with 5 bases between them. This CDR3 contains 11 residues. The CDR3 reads CASRQHQPQHF. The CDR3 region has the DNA TGTGCCAGCAGGCAGCATCAGCCCCAGCATTTT.

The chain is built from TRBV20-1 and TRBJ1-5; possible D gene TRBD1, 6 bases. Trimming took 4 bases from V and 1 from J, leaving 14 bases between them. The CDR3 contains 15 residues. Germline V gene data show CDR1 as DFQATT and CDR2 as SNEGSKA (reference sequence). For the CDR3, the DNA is TGCAGTGCTACCCCAACAGGGTGGAGCAATCAGCCCCAGCATTTT. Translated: CSATPTGWSNQPQHF.

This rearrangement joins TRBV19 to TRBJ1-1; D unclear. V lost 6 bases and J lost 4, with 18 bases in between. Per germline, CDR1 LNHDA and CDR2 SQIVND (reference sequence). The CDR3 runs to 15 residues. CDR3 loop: CASRKLFSGSTEAFF. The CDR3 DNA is TGTGCCAGTAGAAAGTTGTTTTCAGGATCCACTGAAGCTTTCTTT.

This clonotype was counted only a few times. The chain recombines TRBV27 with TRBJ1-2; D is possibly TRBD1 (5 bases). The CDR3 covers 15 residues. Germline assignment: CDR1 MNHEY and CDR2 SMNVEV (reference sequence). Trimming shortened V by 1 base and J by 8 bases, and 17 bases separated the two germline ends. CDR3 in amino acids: CASSLYPGQGSGYTF. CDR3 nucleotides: TGTGCCAGCAGTTTATACCCCGGCCAGGGTTCGGGCTACACCTTC.

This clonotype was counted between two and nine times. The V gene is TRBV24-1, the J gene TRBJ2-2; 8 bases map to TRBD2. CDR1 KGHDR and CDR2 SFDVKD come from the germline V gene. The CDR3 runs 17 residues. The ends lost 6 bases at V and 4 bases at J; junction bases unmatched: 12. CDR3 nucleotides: TGTGCCACCAGTCAGGCGAGCGGGGGTATCGGCACCGGGGAGCTGTTTTTT. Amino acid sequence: CATSQASGGIGTGELFF.

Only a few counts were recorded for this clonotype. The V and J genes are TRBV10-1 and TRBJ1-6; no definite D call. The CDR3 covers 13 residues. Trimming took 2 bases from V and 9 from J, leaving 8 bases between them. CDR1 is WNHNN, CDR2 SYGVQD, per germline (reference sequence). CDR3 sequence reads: CASSEKAGSPLHF. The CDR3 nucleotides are TGCGCCAGCAGTGAGAAGGCAGGTTCACCCCTCCACTTT.

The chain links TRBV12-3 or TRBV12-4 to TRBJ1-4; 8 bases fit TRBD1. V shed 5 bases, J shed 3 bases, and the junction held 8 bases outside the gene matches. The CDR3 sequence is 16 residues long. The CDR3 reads CASSGRQGIANEKLFF. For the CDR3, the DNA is TGTGCCAGCAGTGGAAGACAGGGGATTGCTAATGAAAAACTGTTTTTT.

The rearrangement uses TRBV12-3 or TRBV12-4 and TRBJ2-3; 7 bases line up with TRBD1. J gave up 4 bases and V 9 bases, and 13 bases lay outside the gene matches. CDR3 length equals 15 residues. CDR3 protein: CASCPTGMVADTQYF. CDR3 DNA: TGTGCCAGTTGCCCGACAGGGATGGTTGCAGATACGCAGTATTTT.

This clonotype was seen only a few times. The CDR3 region is CASSERERGNTEAFF. CDR3 nucleotides: TGTGCCAGCAGTGAACGTGAGAGGGGGAACACTGAAGCTTTCTTT. This chain links TRBV6-1 with TRBJ1-1; tentative D call: TRBD1 (5 bases). The V end was cut by 2 bases, the J end by 1 base, with 11 bases between. This CDR3 contains 15 residues. The germline CDR1 and CDR2 sequences are MNHNS and SASEGT.

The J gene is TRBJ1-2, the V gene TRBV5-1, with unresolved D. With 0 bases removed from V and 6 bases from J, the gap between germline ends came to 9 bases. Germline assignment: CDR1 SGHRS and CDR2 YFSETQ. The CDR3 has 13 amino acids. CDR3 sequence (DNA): TGCGCCAGCAGCTTGGCCACGGCAAATGGCTACACCTTC. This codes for CASSLATANGYTF.